This T cell receptor beta chain was sequenced during a study of T and B cells in COVID-19 patients (dated by TCRdb to 2020 to 2021). Study-level background: In this study, adaptive immunity was profiled in COVID-19 patients who either had active infection or had recovered, using TRB and IGH repertoire sequencing of peripheral blood. The recovered cohort included roughly 19 patients who contributed some 20 samples, and most of those patients had mild to moderate COVID-19 that was managed on an outpatient basis. The recovered cohort had a median age of roughly 34 years, compared with 65 to 80 years in the active-infection cohort. Of the 20 to 25 patients in the active-infection cohort, fewer than 15 were critically ill and needed mechanical ventilation or ECMO. Of the 20 patients in the active-infection cohort, about 17 had comorbidities associated with unfavorable COVID-19 outcome. The repository of TCR and BCR sequences included 60 to 75 time points from 37 patients, and more than 7.5 million TCR sequences were analysed. Two patients were included in both the recovered and active cohorts because samples were available from active disease and after recovery. An age-matched reference group of under 45 healthy donors negative for COVID-19 antibodies was used as the comparison for repertoire analyses. As many as 9 follow-up blood samples were taken per patient, and some of the samples covered different disease stages within the same individual.

A few counts support this clonotype. This receptor's antigen is unknown. Base qualities are missing; no much larger clone stands one base away. Genomic DNA extracted from blood was used in amounts of 250-500 ng for amplification of TRB repertoires. TCRdb records Illumina MiSeq as the sequencer. TRB rearrangements were amplified by multiplex PCR with BIOMED2 TRB-A/B primer pools. Two consecutive PCRs added Illumina-compatible adapters and 7-nucleotide sample barcodes to the amplicons. All library PCRs used Phusion HS II polymerase. The amplicons were purified from gel with the NucleoSpin Gel and PCR Clean-up kit, measured on Qubit, and then pooled at 4 to 5 nM. Before Illumina next-generation sequencing, the quality of the amplicon pool was assessed on an Agilent 2100 Bioanalyzer. Turning to the authors' computational methods: Annotation of TRB rearrangements was performed with MiXCR 3.0.8 using the default MiXCR reference library. Non-productive reads and sequences with fewer than 2 reads were removed, and each unique CDR3 nucleotide sequence was counted as one clone. Clonality, diversity, richness and V-J gene usage were calculated in R 3.5.1. GLIPH2 was used to cluster TCRs based on CDR3 similarity, and OLGA was used to calculate the generation probabilities. GLIPH2 clusters were kept only when the clusters contained at least four unique TCR clonotypes present in at least three individuals. TCRdb passed the public sequencing reads through fastp at Q25 and MiXCR, retaining productive beta sequences. When rows share a CDR3 protein, they turn into one entry using the most common DNA and genes. TCRdb, not the authors, supplied the V and J calls. This sample is represented by fewer than 6,000 distinct CDR3 sequences; 25% to 35% of them were singletons. The ten most abundant clones make up roughly 36% of the sample.

Summary of the overall study and its limitations: Blood samples from mildly ill patients during symptoms and early samples from severe cases were scarce. A total of 2,000 to 2,500 exclusive TCR clusters, including 30 to 40 low-pGen clusters, were found in the recovered cohort. The cohort was judged too small for assessing how HLA contributes to COVID-19 susceptibility or severity. During active COVID-19 the TRB repertoires were highly clonal, but at recovery diversity and richness rose above the levels seen in healthy donors. In patients with COVID-19, the usage of TRBV/TRBJ genes was reported to be strongly skewed. Prospective validation of the reported TCR clusters was stated to be required before clinical use. Specific T cell subsets (CD4+/Treg/CD8+) and sorted SARS-CoV-2-responsive or tetramer+ T cells had not yet been sequenced, and the corresponding sequencing experiments were ongoing.

Sequences were obtained from blood. The source of this sequence is a human donor with active COVID-19.

CDR3 reads: CATTPTGANVLTF. DNA sequence: TGTGCCACCACGCCCACTGGGGCCAACGTCCTGACTTTC. The chain employs TRBV6-1 and TRBJ2-6; the D gene is not confidently resolved. At the junction V is shortened by 10 bases and J by 2 bases, with 9 bases in between. From the cysteine up to the phenylalanine, the CDR3 has a length of 13 residues. Only the CDR3 part of the read is kept: 39 bases, read in frame from the first base. CDR1 and CDR2 were assigned from the germline V gene as MNHNS and SASEGT.